Following are 26 T cell receptor beta chains from one sample sequenced in a study of neoadjuvant anti-PD-1 for oral cavity cancer. Produced via immunoSEQ multiplex PCR; TCRdb's table is partial and in-frame only. This table holds over 30,000 clones, around nine tenths found once. Specimen: PBMCs, collected before nivolumab (anti-PD-1) treatment. The receptors stem from a person between 35 and 79 years old with oral cavity squamous cell carcinoma.

The chain is built from TRBV5-1 and TRBJ2-5, with D maybe TRBD2 (6 bases). Trimming stripped 0 bases from V and 3 bases from J, with 15 bases between. Germline loops: CDR1 SGHRS, CDR2 YFSETQ. The CDR3 spans 16 residues. The CDR3 DNA reads as TGCGCCAGCAGCTTGGCCGCGAATGGCGGGAAAGAGACCCAGTACTTC. Translating gives CASSLAANGGKETQYF. Together with reference TRBV5-1 and TRBJ2-5, the CDR3 gives the full variable domain: KAGVTQTPRYLIKTRGQQVTLSCSPISGHRSVSWYQQTPGQGLQFLFEYFSETQRNKGNFPGRFSGRQFSNSRSEMNVSTLELGDSALYLCASSLAANGGKETQYFGPGTRLLVL.

V and J are TRBV9 and TRBJ2-7, with 7 bases identical to TRBD1. V dropped 2 bases and J dropped 7; count of bases not matched to a gene: 9. The germline V gene has CDR1 SGDLS and CDR2 YYNGEE. This CDR3 comprises 14 residues. Here the CDR3 DNA reads TGTGCCAGCAGCGTCGGGACAGCTCATTGGGAGCAGTACTTC. Protein product: CASSVGTAHWEQYF.

The chain joins TRBV7-2 to TRBJ2-3; TRBD2 agrees at 10 bases. Trimming cost V 5 bases and J 0 bases; bases outside gene matches: 5. The germline V gene encodes CDR1 SGHTA and CDR2 FQGNSA. CDR3 length equals 16 residues. The CDR3 DNA sequence: TGTGCCAGCAGCACGAGGACTAGCGGAAGCACAGATACGCAGTATTTT. Its protein product is CASSTRTSGSTDTQYF.

The genes are TRBV7-2 and TRBJ2-5; unclear D gene. The CDR3 has 13 amino acids. Germline V gives CDR1 SGHTA, CDR2 FQGNSA. With 3 bases removed from V and 4 bases from J, the gap between germline ends came to 9 bases. The CDR3 here is CASSFRHGETQYF. The CDR3 bases are TGTGCCAGCAGCTTCCGACACGGAGAGACCCAGTACTTC. Full variable domain (rest looked up from reference TRBV7-2 and TRBJ2-5): GAGVSQSPSNKVTEKGKDVELRCDPISGHTALYWYRQSLGQGLEFLIYFQGNSAPDKSGLPSDRFSAERTGGSVSTLTIQRTQQEDSAVYLCASSFRHGETQYFGPGTRLLVL.

The chain combines TRBV9 with TRBJ2-3, with D maybe TRBD1 (6 bases). CDR3 length: 16 amino acids. V shed 2 bases and J shed 2 bases, with 15 bases lying between them. Germline V gene sequence: CDR1 SGDLS, CDR2 YYNGEE. In DNA, the CDR3 is TGTGCCAGCAGCGTGGGGACACATACCAACACAGATACGCAGTATTTT. Amino acids: CASSVGTHTNTDTQYF.

The gene calls are TRBV5-1 and TRBJ1-4; TRBD1 aligns across 8 bases. Germline trimming cut 3 bases from V and 7 bases from J; bases unmatched to any gene: 2. There are 13 residues in the CDR3. Germline lookup yields CDR1 SGHRS and CDR2 YFSETQ. CDR3 coding DNA: TGCGCCAGCAGCTCGGGACAGGCTGAAAAACTGTTTTTT. Translation: CASSSGQAEKLFF.

The chain couples TRBV19 to TRBJ2-6, with TRBD1 matching over 8 bases. Germline V gene data show CDR1 as LNHDA and CDR2 as SQIVND (reference sequence). J was trimmed by 0 bases and V by 6 bases; bases with no gene match: 1. The CDR3 is 15 amino acids. CDR3 sequence (DNA): TGTGCCAGTAGCGGACAGGGCTCTGGGGCCAACGTCCTGACTTTC. This sequence encodes CASSGQGSGANVLTF.

The chain employs TRBV7-2 and TRBJ1-1, with D unresolved. The germline CDR1 and CDR2 sequences are SGHTA and FQGNSA. The CDR3 is 13 amino acids. Deletions cut 1 base from V and 1 base from J, with 4 bases between. CDR3 region: CASSLGQNTEAFF. The CDR3 bases are TGTGCCAGCAGCTTAGGGCAGAACACTGAAGCTTTCTTT. The whole variable domain, filled in from reference TRBV7-2 and TRBJ1-1, reads GAGVSQSPSNKVTEKGKDVELRCDPISGHTALYWYRQSLGQGLEFLIYFQGNSAPDKSGLPSDRFSAERTGGSVSTLTIQRTQQEDSAVYLCASSLGQNTEAFFGQGTRLTVV.

The chain is built from TRBV10-3 and TRBJ1-2; D ambiguous. CDR1 is ENHRY, CDR2 SYGVKD, per germline. This CDR3 comprises 14 residues. V lost 0 bases and J 2 bases, leaving 7 bases between the germline ends. The CDR3 loop is CAISESGGNYGYTF. Written as DNA, the CDR3 is TGTGCCATCAGTGAGTCGGGCGGAAACTATGGCTACACCTTC.

The chain couples TRBV7-3 to TRBJ1-3; maybe TRBD1 (6 bases). The ends were cut back, 3 bases at V and 3 bases at J, with 9 bases in the middle. Looked up from germline, CDR1 is SGHTA and CDR2 is FQGTGA. The CDR3 contains 14 residues. The CDR3 region has the DNA TGTGCCAGCAGCTTGGACAGATATGGAAACACCATATATTTT. Protein product: CASSLDRYGNTIYF.

The chain recombines TRBV9 with TRBJ2-1, with D perhaps TRBD1 or TRBD2 (5 bases each). The V and J ends lost 4 bases and 8 bases respectively, with 19 bases between them. From germline, CDR1 is SGDLS and CDR2 YYNGEE. The CDR3 sequence is 15 residues long. CDR3 protein: CASSSKREGAYEQFF. The CDR3 DNA reads TGTGCCAGCAGCTCAAAGAGGGAAGGGGCATATGAGCAGTTCTTC.

CDR3 nucleotide sequence: TGTGCCAGTAGTATACGGATTAATGAAAAACTGTTTTTT. Protein: CASSIRINEKLFF. The chain has TRBV19 and TRBJ1-4; D remains ambiguous. Trimming took off 2 bases at V and 4 bases at J, with 5 bases between the two ends. The CDR3 has 13 residues. Germline V lookup: CDR1 LNHDA, CDR2 SQIVND (reference sequence). Based on the CDR3 plus reference TRBV19 and TRBJ1-4, the full variable domain is DGGITQSPKYLFRKEGQNVTLSCEQNLNHDAMYWYRQDPGQGLRLIYYSQIVNDFQKGDIAEGYSVSREKKESFPLTVTSAQKNPTAFYLCASSIRINEKLFFGSGTQLSVL.

The chain couples TRBV9 to TRBJ2-3; no reliable D call. This CDR3 has 12 residues. Germline CDR1 and CDR2: SGDLS and YYNGEE. Trimming shortened V by 3 bases and J by 4 bases, and 6 bases separated the two germline ends. The CDR3 region has the DNA TGTGCCAGCAGCGATAGCTCAGATACGCAGTATTTT. Its protein is CASSDSSDTQYF.

V gene TRBV7-9 combines with J gene TRBJ1-1; the match to TRBD1 covers 7 bases. Germline V gene data show CDR1 as SEHNR and CDR2 as FQNEAQ (reference sequence). V lost 1 base, J lost 2 bases, and 4 bases stayed unmatched. CDR3 length equals 15 residues. The chain's CDR3 is CASSLDSGGNTEAFF. The CDR3 DNA is TGTGCCAGCAGCTTAGATTCAGGGGGAAACACTGAAGCTTTCTTT.

This sequence joins TRBV11-2 and TRBJ2-2; TRBD1 might be the D (6 bases). The CDR3 consists of 15 residues. V lost 5 bases, J lost 1 base, and 11 bases lay in between. The V gene's germline CDR1 is SGHAT and CDR2 FQNNGV. The CDR3 coding sequence is TGTGCCAGCAGCCCGCTGACAGGGAACACCGGGGAGCTGTTTTTT. Translating it yields CASSPLTGNTGELFF.

This chain joins TRBV5-4 and TRBJ1-4; 10 bases match TRBD1. The CDR3 sequence is 14 residues long. Germline V gene sequence: CDR1 SGHNT, CDR2 YYREEE (reference sequence). V was pared by 4 bases and J by 5 bases, with 2 bases of the junction left unmatched. This CDR3 is CASSRTGGNEKLFF. Written as DNA, the CDR3 is TGTGCCAGCAGCCGGACAGGGGGGAATGAAAAACTGTTTTTT.

A single count supports this clone. CDR3 bases: TGTGCCTGGAGACCCAGTTTTAATTCACCCCTCCACTTT. It codes for CAWRPSFNSPLHF. The V call is TRBV30, the J call TRBJ1-6; no definite D call. CDR1 is GTSNPN, CDR2 SVGIG, per germline (reference sequence). Trimming shortened V by 3 bases and J by 6 bases, and 9 bases separated the two germline ends. CDR3 length: 13 residues. Combining the CDR3 with reference TRBV30 and TRBJ1-6 gives the whole variable domain SQTIHQWPATLVQPVGSPLSLECTVEGTSNPNLYWYRQAAGRGLQLLFYSVGIGQISSEVPQNLSASRPQDRQFILSSKKLLLSDSGFYLCAWRPSFNSPLHFGNGTRLTVT.

The rearrangement joins TRBV19 to TRBJ2-5; 7 nucleotides align to TRBD1. Germline assignment: CDR1 LNHDA and CDR2 SQIVND (reference sequence). Trimming took 5 bases from V and 5 from J; bases not matched to a gene: 2. The CDR3 totals 12 residues. Here the CDR3 reads CASSPQGETQYF. The CDR3 DNA is TGTGCCAGTAGTCCACAGGGGGAGACCCAGTACTTC.

This chain links TRBV10-3 with TRBJ1-5, with unresolved D. Trimming took 3 bases from V and 0 from J, leaving 12 bases between them. The CDR3 spans 16 residues. Germline CDR1 reads ENHRY; CDR2 reads SYGVKD. The CDR3 sequence is CAISDPGRISNQPQHF. The DNA of the CDR3 is TGTGCCATCAGTGACCCCGGGCGGATTAGCAATCAGCCCCAGCATTTT.

The chain is built from TRBV28 and TRBJ1-2, with D tentatively TRBD1 (5 bases). V lost 6 bases, J lost 4 bases, and 9 bases lay in between. The CDR3 runs 12 residues. CDR1 is MDHEN and CDR2 is SYDVKM in the germline V gene. DNA of the CDR3: TGTGCCAGCAGCCTAGGGGTCTATGGCTACACCTTC. This translates into CASSLGVYGYTF.

V is TRBV7-2 and J is TRBJ2-3; TRBD1 might be the D (6 bases). The CDR3 totals 14 residues. Between the trimmed V and J ends, which lost 4 bases and 4 bases, there was a span of 12 bases. CDR1 is SGHTA, CDR2 FQGNSA, per germline. Here the CDR3 reads CASSSSTGSDTQYF. CDR3 nucleotide sequence: TGTGCCAGCAGCTCAAGTACAGGGTCAGATACGCAGTATTTT.

This clone was recorded once. The chain joins TRBV10-3 to TRBJ1-1; 9 nucleotides line up with TRBD1. V dropped 6 bases and J dropped 4; count of bases not matched to a gene: 6. CDR3 size: 14 residues. Germline V gene data show CDR1 as ENHRY and CDR2 as SYGVKD. The CDR3 DNA follows: TGTGCCATCAGAGGGGACAGGGAGGGCACTGAAGCTTTCTTT. It translates to CAIRGDREGTEAFF.

In its sample, this clone was seen a few times. The genes are TRBV4-3 and TRBJ1-1; possible D gene TRBD1, 5 bases. The CDR3 has 14 amino acids. Looked up from germline, CDR1 is LGHNA and CDR2 is YSLEER. The germline V and J ends were trimmed by 4 bases and 6 bases, with 15 bases remaining between them. This CDR3 reads CASSPHLQVPEAFF. The CDR3, as DNA: TGCGCCAGCAGCCCGCACCTACAGGTCCCTGAAGCTTTCTTT.

This chain joins TRBV6-5 and TRBJ1-1; possible D gene TRBD1, 5 bases. The CDR3 is 14 amino acids. Germline values: CDR1 MNHEY, CDR2 SVGAGI. V shed 5 bases and J shed 5 bases, with 15 bases lying between them. CDR3 coding DNA: TGTGCCAGCAGTCCCCCCGGGGGAGAAACTGAAGCTTTCTTT. Translation gives CASSPPGGETEAFF.

This chain links TRBV11-2 with TRBJ2-1; 7 bases map to TRBD2. The CDR3 spans 17 residues. V trimming: 3 bases; J trimming: 1 base; junction bases outside the gene matches: 9. Germline CDR1 reads SGHAT; CDR2 reads FQNNGV. CDR3: CASSFVRVGGSYNEQFF. The CDR3 region has the DNA TGTGCCAGCAGCTTCGTAAGAGTGGGGGGGTCCTACAATGAGCAGTTCTTC. Together with reference TRBV11-2 and TRBJ2-1, the CDR3 gives the full variable domain: EAGVAQSPRYKIIEKRQSVAFWCNPISGHATLYWYQQILGQGPKLLIQFQNNGVVDDSQLPKDRFSAERLKGVDSTLKIQPAKLEDSAVYLCASSFVRVGGSYNEQFFGPGTRLTVL.

This sequence joins TRBV19 and TRBJ1-2; 7 positions match TRBD1. Germline trimming cut 5 bases from V and 4 bases from J; bases unmatched to any gene: 7. From germline, CDR1 is LNHDA and CDR2 SQIVND (reference sequence). The CDR3 spans 14 residues. In nucleotides, the CDR3 is TGTGCCAGTAGTCGACAGGGATCAAGCTATGGCTACACCTTC. As protein: CASSRQGSSYGYTF.